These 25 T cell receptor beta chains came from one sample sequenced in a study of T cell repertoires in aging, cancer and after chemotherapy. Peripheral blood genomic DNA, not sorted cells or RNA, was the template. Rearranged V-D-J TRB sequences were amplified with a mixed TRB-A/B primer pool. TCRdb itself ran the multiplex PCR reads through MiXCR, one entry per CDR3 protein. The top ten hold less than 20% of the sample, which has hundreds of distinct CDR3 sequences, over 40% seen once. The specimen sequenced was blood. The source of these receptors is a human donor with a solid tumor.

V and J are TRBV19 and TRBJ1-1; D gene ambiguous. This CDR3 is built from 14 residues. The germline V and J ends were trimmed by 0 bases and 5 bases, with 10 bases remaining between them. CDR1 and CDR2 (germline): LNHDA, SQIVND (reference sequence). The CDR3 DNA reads TGTGCCAGTAGTATAGATATTCCAGGAACTGAAGCTTTCTTT. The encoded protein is CASSIDIPGTEAFF.

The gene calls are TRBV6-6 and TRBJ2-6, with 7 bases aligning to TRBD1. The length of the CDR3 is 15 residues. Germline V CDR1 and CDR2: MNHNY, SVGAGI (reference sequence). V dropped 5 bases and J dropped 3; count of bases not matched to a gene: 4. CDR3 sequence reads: CASSQGTVGANVLTF. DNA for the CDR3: TGTGCCAGCAGTCAAGGGACAGTTGGGGCCAACGTCCTGACTTTC.

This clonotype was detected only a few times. The CDR3 loop reads CASSGRQSTEAFF. The CDR3 nucleotides are TGTGCCAGCAGTGGTAGACAGAGCACTGAAGCTTTCTTT. This chain uses TRBV6-1 with TRBJ1-1; possibly TRBD1 for D (5 bases). Germline V gene sequence: CDR1 MNHNS, CDR2 SASEGT. Trimming left V 4 bases short and J 4 bases short, with 10 bases between. CDR3 length: 13 residues.

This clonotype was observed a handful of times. CDR3 nucleotides: TGTGCCAGCAGCCAAACCGACTCGTCTGGTACCTACGAGCAGTACTTC. Amino acids: CASSQTDSSGTYEQYF. The genes are TRBV4-2 and TRBJ2-7; D is uncertain. Germline V gene data show CDR1 as LGHNA and CDR2 as YNFKEQ. This CDR3 comprises 16 residues. The germline V and J ends were trimmed by 2 bases and 2 bases, with 16 bases remaining between them.

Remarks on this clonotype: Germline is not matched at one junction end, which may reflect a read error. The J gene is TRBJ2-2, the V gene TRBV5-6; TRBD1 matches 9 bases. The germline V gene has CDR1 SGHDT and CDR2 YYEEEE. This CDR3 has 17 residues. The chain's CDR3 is CASSLEGTGMNTGELFF. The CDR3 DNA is TGCGCCAGCAGCTTGGAAGGGACAGGGATGAACACCGGGGAGCTGTTTTTT.

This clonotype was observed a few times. CDR3: CAWSATGQDQHF. CDR3 nucleotides: TGTGCCTGGAGTGCAACGGGACAGGACCAGCATTTT. J is TRBJ1-5 and V is TRBV30; 8 positions match TRBD1. Trimming removed 1 base from V and 12 bases from J; junction bases left unmatched: 5. The CDR3 is 12 residues long. The germline V gene encodes CDR1 GTSNPN and CDR2 SVGIG (reference sequence). Full variable domain (rest looked up from reference TRBV30 and TRBJ1-5): SQTIHQWPATLVQPVGSPLSLECTVEGTSNPNLYWYRQAAGRGLQLLFYSVGIGQISSEVPQNLSASRPQDRQFILSSKKLLLSDSGFYLCAWSATGQDQHFGDGTRLSIL.

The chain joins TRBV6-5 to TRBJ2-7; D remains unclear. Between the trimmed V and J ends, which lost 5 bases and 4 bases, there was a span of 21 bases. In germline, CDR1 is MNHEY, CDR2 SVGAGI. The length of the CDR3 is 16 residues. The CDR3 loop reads CASSEVFGTERYEQYF. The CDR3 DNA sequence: TGTGCCAGCAGTGAAGTCTTTGGAACAGAGCGTTACGAGCAGTACTTC.

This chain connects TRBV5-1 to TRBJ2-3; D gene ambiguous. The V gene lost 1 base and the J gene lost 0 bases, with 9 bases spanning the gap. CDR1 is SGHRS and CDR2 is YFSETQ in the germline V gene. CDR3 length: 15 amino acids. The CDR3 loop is CASSLQQTSTDTQYF. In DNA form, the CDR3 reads TGCGCCAGCAGCTTGCAGCAGACTAGCACAGATACGCAGTATTTT.

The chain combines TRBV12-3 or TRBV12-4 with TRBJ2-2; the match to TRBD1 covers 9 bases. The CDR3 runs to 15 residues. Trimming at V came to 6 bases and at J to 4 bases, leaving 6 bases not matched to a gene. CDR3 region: CASRDRGGTTGELFF. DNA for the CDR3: TGTGCCAGCAGGGACAGGGGAGGGACCACCGGGGAGCTGTTTTTT.

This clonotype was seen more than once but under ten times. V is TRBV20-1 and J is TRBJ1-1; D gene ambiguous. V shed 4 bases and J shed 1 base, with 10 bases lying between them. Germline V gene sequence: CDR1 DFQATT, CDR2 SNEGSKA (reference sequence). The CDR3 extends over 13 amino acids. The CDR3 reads CSATRYPNTEAFF. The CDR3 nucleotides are TGCAGTGCTACCCGATACCCGAACACTGAAGCTTTCTTT.

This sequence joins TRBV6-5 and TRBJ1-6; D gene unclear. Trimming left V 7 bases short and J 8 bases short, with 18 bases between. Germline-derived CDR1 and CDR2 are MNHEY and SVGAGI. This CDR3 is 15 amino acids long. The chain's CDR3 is CASKEGPRGYSPLHF. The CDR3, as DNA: TGTGCCAGCAAAGAAGGGCCTAGAGGTTATTCACCCCTCCACTTT.

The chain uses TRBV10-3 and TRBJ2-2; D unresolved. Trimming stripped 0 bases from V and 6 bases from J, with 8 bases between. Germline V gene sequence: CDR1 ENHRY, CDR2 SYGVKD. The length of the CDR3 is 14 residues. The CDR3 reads CAISESESSGELFF. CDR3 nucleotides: TGTGCCATCAGTGAGTCGGAGAGTTCCGGGGAGCTGTTTTTT.

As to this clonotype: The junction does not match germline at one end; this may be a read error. The CDR3 bases are TGTGCCAGCAGCCCCGCCTCCTCTAATTCACCCCTCCACTTT. Translated: CASSPASSNSPLHF. J is TRBJ1-6 and V is TRBV5-4; no reliable D call. The germline gives CDR1 SGHNT, CDR2 YYREEE (reference sequence). This CDR3 comprises 14 residues.

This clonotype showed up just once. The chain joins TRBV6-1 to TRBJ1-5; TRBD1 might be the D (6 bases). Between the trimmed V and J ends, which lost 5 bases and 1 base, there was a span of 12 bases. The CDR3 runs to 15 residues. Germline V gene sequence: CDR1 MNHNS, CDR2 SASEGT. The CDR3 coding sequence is TGTGCCAGCAGTTCAGGGGTAAACAGCAATCAGCCCCAGCATTTT. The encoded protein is CASSSGVNSNQPQHF.

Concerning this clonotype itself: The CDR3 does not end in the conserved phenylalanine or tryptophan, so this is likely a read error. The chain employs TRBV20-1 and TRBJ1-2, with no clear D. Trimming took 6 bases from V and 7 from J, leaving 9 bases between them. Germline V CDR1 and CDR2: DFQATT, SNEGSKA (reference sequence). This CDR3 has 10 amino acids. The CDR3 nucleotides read TGCAGTGCGGCAGGCTCTGGCTACACCATC. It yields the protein CSAAGSGYTI.

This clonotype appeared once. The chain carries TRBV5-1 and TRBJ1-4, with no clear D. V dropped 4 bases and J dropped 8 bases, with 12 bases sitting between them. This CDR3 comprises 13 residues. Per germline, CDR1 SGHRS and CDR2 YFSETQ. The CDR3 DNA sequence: TGCGCCAGCAGCCTGGCACCTGGAGAAAAACTGTTTTTT. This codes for CASSLAPGEKLFF.

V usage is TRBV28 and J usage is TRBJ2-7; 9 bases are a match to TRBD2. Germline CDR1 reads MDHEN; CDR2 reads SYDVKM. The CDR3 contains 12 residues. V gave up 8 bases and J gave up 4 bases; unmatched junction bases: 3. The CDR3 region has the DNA TGTGCCAGCTCGACTAGCGGATACGAGCAGTACTTC. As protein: CASSTSGYEQYF.

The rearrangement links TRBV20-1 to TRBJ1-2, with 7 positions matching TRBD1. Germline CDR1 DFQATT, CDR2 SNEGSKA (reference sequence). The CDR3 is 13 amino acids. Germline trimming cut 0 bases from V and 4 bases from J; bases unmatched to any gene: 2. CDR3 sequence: CSAREAGGYGYTF. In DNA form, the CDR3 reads TGCAGTGCTAGAGAAGCAGGGGGCTATGGCTACACCTTC.

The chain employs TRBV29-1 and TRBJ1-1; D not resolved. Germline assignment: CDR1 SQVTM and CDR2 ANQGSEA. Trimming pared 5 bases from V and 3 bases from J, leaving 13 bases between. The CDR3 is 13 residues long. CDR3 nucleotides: TGCAGCGTTACCCCTTCAGGAGACACTGAAGCTTTCTTT. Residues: CSVTPSGDTEAFF.

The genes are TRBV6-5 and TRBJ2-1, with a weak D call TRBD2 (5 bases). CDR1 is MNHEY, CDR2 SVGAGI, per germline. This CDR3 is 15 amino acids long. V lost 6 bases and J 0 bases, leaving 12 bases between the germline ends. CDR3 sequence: CASSTTSSSYNEQFF. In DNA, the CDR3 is TGTGCCAGCAGCACAACTAGTTCCTCCTACAATGAGCAGTTCTTC.

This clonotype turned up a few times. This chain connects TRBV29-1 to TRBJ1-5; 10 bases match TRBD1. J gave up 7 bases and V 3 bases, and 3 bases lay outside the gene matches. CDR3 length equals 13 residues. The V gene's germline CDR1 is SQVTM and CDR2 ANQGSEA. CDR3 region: CSVEEDRGQPQHF. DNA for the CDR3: TGCAGCGTTGAGGAGGACAGGGGGCAGCCCCAGCATTTT.

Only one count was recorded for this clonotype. The CDR3 region is CASSLQGGNYGYTF. The CDR3 DNA follows: TGTGCCAGCAGCTTACAGGGTGGGAACTATGGCTACACCTTC. The J gene is TRBJ1-2, the V gene TRBV7-9; perhaps TRBD1 as D (5 bases). The CDR3 loop spans 14 amino acids. V lost 2 bases and J lost 2, with 9 bases in between. Germline V CDR1 and CDR2: SEHNR, FQNEAQ (reference sequence).

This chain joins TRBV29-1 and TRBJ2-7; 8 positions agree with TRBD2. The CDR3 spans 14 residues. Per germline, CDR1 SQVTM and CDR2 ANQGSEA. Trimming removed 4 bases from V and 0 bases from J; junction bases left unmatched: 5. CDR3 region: CSVGQRGRSYEQYF. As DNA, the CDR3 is TGCAGCGTTGGGCAGCGGGGGCGCTCCTACGAGCAGTACTTC.

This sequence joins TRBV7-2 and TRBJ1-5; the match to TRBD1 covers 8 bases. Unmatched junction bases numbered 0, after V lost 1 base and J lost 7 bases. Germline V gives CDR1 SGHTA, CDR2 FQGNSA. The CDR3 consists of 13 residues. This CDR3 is CASSLGQGQPQHF. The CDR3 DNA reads TGTGCCAGCAGCTTAGGACAGGGGCAGCCCCAGCATTTT. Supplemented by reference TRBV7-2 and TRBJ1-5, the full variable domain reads GAGVSQSPSNKVTEKGKDVELRCDPISGHTALYWYRQSLGQGLEFLIYFQGNSAPDKSGLPSDRFSAERTGGSVSTLTIQRTQQEDSAVYLCASSLGQGQPQHFGDGTRLSIL.

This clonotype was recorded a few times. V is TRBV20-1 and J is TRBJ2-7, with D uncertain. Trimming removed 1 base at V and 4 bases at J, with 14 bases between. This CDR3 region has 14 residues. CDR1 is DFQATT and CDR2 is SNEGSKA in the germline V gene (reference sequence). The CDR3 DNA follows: TGCAGTGCTAGAGGCCAGTTTGGGTCATACGAGCAGTACTTC. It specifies CSARGQFGSYEQYF.